The subject of this entry is one T cell receptor (beta chain). Its specific antigen is unknown. No clone much larger than this one lies a single base away; base qualities are absent. This specimen belongs to a study of patients and donors after allogeneic stem cell transplantation (TCRdb year 2020). The library was generated by RT-PCR. TCRdb records NextSeq 550 as the sequencer. TCRdb itself trimmed the public reads at Q25 with fastp, ran MiXCR and retained productive beta chains. Each CDR3 protein gets just one entry, which takes the most common genes and DNA from the rows behind it. The table for this sample lists under 200,000 distinct CDR3 sequences; 30% of them were counted only once. The leading ten clones occupy 2.5% to 3.5% of the sample. V is clipped by 1 base and J by 7 bases, and the sequence between their germline boundaries is 10 bases long. According to the germline V gene, CDR1 reads SNHLY and CDR2 reads FYNNEI. The CDR3 covers 13 residues, taking in both the cysteine and the phenylalanine. Only the CDR3 region is kept as DNA, spanning 39 bases read in frame from base 1.

Sequencing used blood, either unsorted or a sorted T cell fraction (not recorded which). The TCR was taken from a human donor who was either an allogeneic HSCT recipient or a stem cell or donor lymphocyte infusion donor (not recorded which). It is not recorded whose cells these are; they may come from a transplant donor. The sequence is built from TRBV2 and TRBJ2-5, with the D gene possibly TRBD1 or TRBD2, each one fitting 5 bases. The CDR3 here reads CASSEESGGTQYF. The nucleotides read TGTGCCAGCAGTGAAGAGAGTGGGGGGACCCAGTACTTC.